This passage covers 32 T cell receptor beta chains from one sample sequenced in a study of Ad26.COV2.S vaccination and SARS-CoV-2 variants. The treatment: 15 to 20 received Ad26.COV2.S at low or high dose, single or two shots; 5 received placebo; per-sample allocation not given. Samples were taken on day 63 after the first vaccine or placebo injection. The data were produced by immunoSEQ multiplex PCR, yet TCRdb's version contains in-frame clones alone and is incomplete. The data contain about 420,000 clones, approximately 90% of them singletons. This specimen was peripheral blood, taken in a trial of Ad26.COV2.S vaccine versus placebo. The receptors derive from a person aged 18-65 years who received the Ad26.COV2.S COVID-19 vaccine or a placebo.

The rearrangement links TRBV7-8 to TRBJ1-5; TRBD1 matches at 7 bases. J lost 4 bases, V lost 0 bases, and 6 bases had no gene match. The CDR3 has 16 amino acids. The germline gives CDR1 SGHVS, CDR2 FQNEAQ. The CDR3 sequence: CASSLAGGGGNQPQHF. In nucleotides, the CDR3 is TGTGCCAGCAGCTTAGCAGGGGGCGGAGGTAATCAGCCCCAGCATTTT.

V and J are TRBV27 and TRBJ1-2; tentatively, D is TRBD1 (6 bases). Trimming cost V 5 bases and J 2 bases, with 15 bases left between them. This CDR3 is built from 15 residues. The germline gives CDR1 MNHEY, CDR2 SMNVEV (reference sequence). The CDR3 sequence is CASSPTGTRNYGYTF. CDR3 in DNA: TGTGCCAGCAGTCCCACCGGGACACGGAACTATGGCTACACCTTC.

The chain couples TRBV4-1 to TRBJ1-1, with a possible D match to TRBD1 (5 bases). V dropped 0 bases and J dropped 11 bases, with 16 bases sitting between them. There are 14 residues in the CDR3. Germline-derived CDR1 and CDR2 are MGHRA and YSYEKL. The CDR3 region is CASSQESRATGAFF. CDR3 DNA: TGCGCCAGCAGCCAAGAGTCCAGGGCAACGGGGGCTTTCTTT.

The rearrangement links TRBV6-2 or TRBV6-3 to TRBJ1-1; no clear D gene. This CDR3 has 13 residues. V was cut by 6 bases and J by 10 bases, with 18 bases left in between. Germline lookup yields CDR1 MNHEY and CDR2 SVGEGT. The CDR3 coding sequence is TGTGCCAGCAGCCCAAGCGGTTTTCGGGCAGCTTTCTTT. This codes for CASSPSGFRAAFF.

The CDR3 DNA is TGTGCCAGCAATCCTGGGTCGGTATACTATGGCTACACCTTC. Amino acids: CASNPGSVYYGYTF. The gene calls are TRBV6-5 and TRBJ1-2; D gene uncertain. V gave up 7 bases and J gave up 3 bases, with 15 bases separating them. Per germline, CDR1 MNHEY and CDR2 SVGAGI. This CDR3 contains 14 residues.

The CDR3 DNA sequence: TGCGCCAGCAGTGAAGGACGAGAGACCCAGTACTTC. Its protein product is CASSEGRETQYF. The chain links TRBV10-2 to TRBJ2-5; D call uncertain. Trimming took 3 bases from V and 4 from J, leaving 6 bases between them. The CDR3 is 12 residues long. Germline CDR1 reads WSHSY; CDR2 reads SAAADI.

The chain uses TRBV24-1 and TRBJ2-5, with 7 nucleotides matching TRBD1. The CDR3 runs 15 residues. Germline CDR1 KGHDR, CDR2 SFDVKD. Unmatched junction bases numbered 6, after V lost 4 bases and J lost 2 bases. The CDR3 DNA sequence: TGTGCCACCAGTGACCCTAGGGGGCCTCAAGAGACCCAGTACTTC. Translation gives CATSDPRGPQETQYF.

V usage is TRBV5-6 and J usage is TRBJ1-5, with D maybe TRBD1 (5 bases). In germline, CDR1 is SGHDT, CDR2 YYEEEE. Trimming took 1 base from V and 9 from J, leaving 23 bases between them. There are 17 residues in the CDR3. The CDR3 reads CASSLFRGHSLQGPQHF. The CDR3 DNA follows: TGTGCCAGCAGCTTGTTTCGGGGCCATTCGTTGCAGGGGCCCCAGCATTTT.

V is TRBV24-1 and J is TRBJ2-5; D is tentatively TRBD1 or TRBD2 (5 bases each). This CDR3 is 14 amino acids long. The germline V gene encodes CDR1 KGHDR and CDR2 SFDVKD. V was trimmed by 3 bases and J by 1 base, leaving 8 bases between them. CDR3 sequence reads: CATSDMGVQETQYF. The CDR3 DNA follows: TGTGCCACCAGTGATATGGGGGTCCAAGAGACCCAGTACTTC.

This rearrangement joins TRBV30 to TRBJ2-1; D is uncertain. The CDR3 covers 15 residues. Trimming left V 4 bases short and J 9 bases short, with 22 bases between. Germline lookup yields CDR1 GTSNPN and CDR2 SVGIG (reference sequence). The CDR3 spells CAWNSGITETREQFF. CDR3 nucleotides: TGTGCCTGGAACTCTGGGATTACAGAGACGCGTGAGCAGTTCTTC.

The genes are TRBV7-2 and TRBJ2-7, with 15 bases fitting TRBD2. CDR1 is SGHTA and CDR2 is FQGNSA in the germline V gene. Germline trimming cut 1 base from V and 2 bases from J; bases unmatched to any gene: 6. The CDR3 extends over 18 amino acids. The CDR3 DNA reads as TGTGCCAGCAGCTTAGGGACTAGCGGGGGGGCCGAAACCTACGAGCAGTACTTC. Residues: CASSLGTSGGAETYEQYF.

For this clone: Other nucleotide sequences from this sample produce the same CDR3. The V call is TRBV4-1, the J call TRBJ1-2, with D maybe TRBD1 (5 bases). Germline V gene lookup returns CDR1 MGHRA and CDR2 YSYEKL. The CDR3 consists of 15 residues. The V gene lost 0 bases and the J gene lost 5 bases, with 13 bases spanning the gap. CDR3 nucleotide sequence: TGCGCCAGCAGCCAAGATGGGGGAACCGGTTATGGCTACACCTTC. Residues: CASSQDGGTGYGYTF.

V usage is TRBV6-2 or TRBV6-3 and J usage is TRBJ1-2; 7 bases are shared with TRBD1. The length of the CDR3 is 14 residues. CDR1 and CDR2 (germline): MNHEY, SVGEGT. J gave up 4 bases and V 0 bases, and 2 bases lay outside the gene matches. CDR3 amino acids: CASSYSGQIYGYTF. For the CDR3, the DNA is TGTGCCAGCAGTTACTCGGGACAGATCTATGGCTACACCTTC.

This chain links TRBV6-1 with TRBJ2-7; the D gene is possibly TRBD1 (6 bases). This CDR3 comprises 16 residues. Germline assignment: CDR1 MNHNS and CDR2 SASEGT. V was clipped by 2 bases and J by 9 bases, with 23 bases between them. CDR3 sequence: CASSEFHGTSLRMQYF. CDR3 nucleotides: TGTGCCAGCAGTGAATTCCATGGGACATCTTTACGAATGCAGTACTTC.

V and J are TRBV5-1 and TRBJ2-2; 7 nucleotides align to TRBD2. V was pared by 2 bases and J by 5 bases, with 9 bases of the junction left unmatched. The CDR3 is 16 residues long. CDR1 is SGHRS and CDR2 is YFSETQ in the germline V gene. The CDR3 is CASSFSAQGGTGELFF. The DNA of the CDR3 is TGCGCCAGCAGCTTCTCTGCCCAGGGAGGGACCGGGGAGCTGTTTTTT.

The J gene is TRBJ1-5, the V gene TRBV19; the D gene is possibly TRBD1 (5 bases). V was trimmed by 3 bases and J by 3 bases, leaving 12 bases between them. The CDR3 has 15 amino acids. Germline-derived CDR1 and CDR2 are LNHDA and SQIVND (reference sequence). The CDR3 sequence is CASSIQTEPNQPQHF. The CDR3 nucleotides read TGTGCCAGTAGTATCCAGACAGAACCCAATCAGCCCCAGCATTTT.

This chain uses TRBV30 with TRBJ2-3, with 7 bases that match TRBD1. Germline V lookup: CDR1 GTSNPN, CDR2 SVGIG (reference sequence). The V and J ends lost 3 bases and 6 bases, in that order; junction bases with no gene match: 9. CDR3 length: 14 amino acids. CDR3 coding DNA: TGTGCCTGGAGCCTGGACAGGAAGGATGATACGCAGTATTTT. Protein sequence: CAWSLDRKDDTQYF.

The V and J genes are TRBV14 and TRBJ2-7; D not certain. V shed 4 bases and J shed 4 bases, with 17 bases lying between them. The CDR3 runs 15 residues. The germline V gene has CDR1 SGHDN and CDR2 FVKESK. In DNA, the CDR3 is TGTGCCAGCAGCCCTACCTCGGGCCGTACATACGAGCAGTACTTC. The encoded protein is CASSPTSGRTYEQYF. Based on the CDR3 plus reference TRBV14 and TRBJ2-7, the full variable domain is EAGVTQFPSHSVIEKGQTVTLRCDPISGHDNLYWYRRVMGKEIKFLLHFVKESKQDESGMPNNRFLAERTGGTYSTLKVQPAELEDSGVYFCASSPTSGRTYEQYFGPGTRLTVT.

This chain links TRBV2 with TRBJ2-3, with D possibly TRBD1 on 5 matching bases. Trimming stripped 0 bases from V and 10 bases from J, with 5 bases between. This CDR3 is 11 amino acids long. From germline, CDR1 is SNHLY and CDR2 FYNNEI. CDR3 amino acids: CASSEAQAQYF. CDR3 bases: TGTGCCAGCAGTGAAGCACAGGCGCAGTATTTT.

This chain connects TRBV28 to TRBJ1-1; D gene ambiguous. CDR1 and CDR2 from the germline V gene are MDHEN and SYDVKM. This CDR3 spans 14 amino acids. The V end was cut by 5 bases, the J end by 2 bases, with 12 bases between. The CDR3 region is CASSPVVSNTEAFF. The CDR3, as DNA: TGTGCCAGCAGTCCCGTTGTCTCCAACACTGAAGCTTTCTTT.

The V gene is TRBV5-5, the J gene TRBJ1-2; D remains ambiguous. The CDR3 consists of 11 residues. Germline CDR1 SGHKS, CDR2 YYEKEE (reference sequence). V lost 1 base and J lost 6, with 4 bases in between. Here the CDR3 DNA reads TGTGCCAGCAGCTTGAACGATGGCTACACCTTC. This codes for CASSLNDGYTF. The entire variable domain, with the rest obtained from reference TRBV5-5 and TRBJ1-2, is as follows: DAGVTQSPTHLIKTRGQQVTLRCSPISGHKSVSWYQQVLGQGPQFIFQYYEKEERGRGNFPDRFSARQFPNYSSELNVNALLLGDSALYLCASSLNDGYTFGSGTRLTVV.

This chain connects TRBV9 to TRBJ2-5; D may be TRBD2 (6 bases). The CDR3 contains 14 residues. With 4 bases removed from V and 5 bases from J, the gap between germline ends came to 15 bases. From germline, CDR1 is SGDLS and CDR2 YYNGEE. This CDR3 is CASSPRGGGETQYF. DNA for the CDR3: TGTGCCAGCAGCCCCCGGGGAGGTGGGGAGACCCAGTACTTC.

The chain has TRBV3-1 (or the pseudogene TRBV3-2) and TRBJ2-5; D is perhaps TRBD2 (6 bases). V was clipped by 5 bases and J by 5 bases, with 9 bases between them. This CDR3 has 12 amino acids. Germline CDR1 LGHDT, CDR2 YNNKEL (reference sequence). CDR3 in amino acids: CASSGAGETQYF. The CDR3 nucleotides read TGTGCCAGCAGCGGGGCGGGGGAGACCCAGTACTTC.

The rearrangement joins TRBV4-1 to TRBJ2-7; 7 bases align to TRBD1. The CDR3 loop spans 15 amino acids. Trimming at V came to 3 bases and at J to 3 bases, leaving 8 bases not matched to a gene. Per germline, CDR1 MGHRA and CDR2 YSYEKL. CDR3 amino acids: CASSHLSTGDYEQYF. Here the CDR3 DNA reads TGCGCCAGCAGCCACTTATCCACAGGGGACTACGAGCAGTACTTC.

This clone occurred a few times. The chain recombines TRBV9 with TRBJ1-2; tentatively, D is TRBD1 (6 bases). Germline-derived CDR1 and CDR2 are SGDLS and YYNGEE. V dropped 2 bases and J dropped 8 bases, with 10 bases sitting between them. The CDR3 is made up of 12 amino acids. The chain's CDR3 is CASSVGTRGYTF. DNA of the CDR3: TGTGCCAGCAGCGTCGGGACACGAGGCTACACCTTC.

CDR3 DNA sequence: TGTGCCATCAGTGAGGGACTCAAGATCGACTACTATGGCTACACCTTC. This encodes CAISEGLKIDYYGYTF. The genes are TRBV10-3 and TRBJ1-2, with D unresolved. V dropped 2 bases and J dropped 3 bases, with 16 bases sitting between them. Germline V gene data show CDR1 as ENHRY and CDR2 as SYGVKD. The CDR3 has 16 amino acids.

The gene calls are TRBV3-1 (or the pseudogene TRBV3-2) and TRBJ2-7; no reliable D call. Germline CDR1 reads LGHDT; CDR2 reads YNNKEL (reference sequence). This CDR3 comprises 15 residues. V lost 1 base and J 2 bases, leaving 12 bases between the germline ends. CDR3 sequence (DNA): TGTGCCAGCAGCCAAGGGATGCCGGGTACCTACGAGCAGTACTTC. Translation gives CASSQGMPGTYEQYF.

The chain carries TRBV10-2 and TRBJ2-1; 11 bases align to TRBD1. Germline values: CDR1 WSHSY, CDR2 SAAADI. The CDR3 loop spans 13 amino acids. The J segment lost 8 bases and the V segment lost 6 bases, leaving 3 bases of the junction unmatched. The CDR3 here is CASSRDRGYEQFF. The CDR3 DNA reads TGCGCCAGCAGCCGGGACAGGGGGTATGAGCAGTTCTTC.

This clone was observed once. V is TRBV29-1 and J is TRBJ2-3, with 7 positions matching TRBD2. The V gene's germline CDR1 is SQVTM and CDR2 ANQGSEA. This CDR3 region has 14 residues. With 6 bases clipped from V and 3 bases from J, the junction kept 9 bases outside the gene matches. Here the CDR3 DNA reads TGCAGCGTCGGGACCGCCGGGGGGACAGATACGCAGTATTTT. Protein: CSVGTAGGTDTQYF.

The rearrangement uses TRBV9 and TRBJ2-7; 9 bases match TRBD1. The germline V gene has CDR1 SGDLS and CDR2 YYNGEE. The J segment lost 3 bases and the V segment lost 3 bases, leaving 7 bases of the junction unmatched. The CDR3 has 15 amino acids. DNA of the CDR3: TGTGCCAGCAGCGCCCCCGGGACAGGGAACTACGAGCAGTACTTC. It codes for CASSAPGTGNYEQYF.

The chain joins TRBV6-2 or TRBV6-3 to TRBJ1-2, with D hard to call. The CDR3 runs 11 residues. Germline assignment: CDR1 MNHEY and CDR2 SVGEGT. Trimming removed 5 bases at V and 5 bases at J, with 6 bases between. CDR3 loop: CASSVGYGYTF. The DNA for the CDR3 is TGTGCCAGCAGTGTAGGTTATGGCTACACCTTC.

The sample holds a few counts of this clone. The chain has TRBV7-9 and TRBJ1-3; tentatively, D is TRBD1 (6 bases). The ends were cut back, 0 bases at V and 0 bases at J, with 9 bases in the middle. The CDR3 has 16 residues. The germline V gene encodes CDR1 SEHNR and CDR2 FQNEAQ (reference sequence). The CDR3 DNA sequence: TGTGCCAGCAGCTTAGCACGGGGGGCCTCTGGAAACACCATATATTTT. Translating gives CASSLARGASGNTIYF.